This TCR beta chain is from a study of T-cell memory formation after mild COVID-19. Whole-study results and caveats: Second-wave clones peaking on day 37 lacked confirmed SARS-CoV-2 specificity.

Worth noting for this clonotype: Antigen specificity is unknown.

One entry per CDR3 protein, called by TCRdb with MiXCR from the 5' RACE reads. The sample includes some 130,000 distinct CDR3 sequences, 15% to 20% seen only once; the top ten take approximately 15%. The V and J ends lost 7 bases and 3 bases respectively, with 15 bases between them. This CDR3 spans 15 amino acids. Per germline, CDR1 KGHDR and CDR2 SFDVKD. The receptor was isolated from an adult woman who had mild COVID-19 (a few samples of this study predate the infection). Cell type and time point are not known. The sequenced material came from PBMCs or a T cell subset sorted from them (not recorded which). The rearrangement joins TRBV24-1 to TRBJ2-1; perhaps D is TRBD1 or TRBD2 (6 bases each). The CDR3 region is CATRTTGGSYNEQFF. In nucleotides, the CDR3 is TGTGCCACCAGGACTACCGGGGGCAGCTACAATGAGCAGTTCTTC.